This TCR beta chain was sequenced for a study of blood T cell repertoires in COVID-19 (dated by TCRdb to 2018 to 2021). With respect to the entire study: Samples from collaborators originated in the United States, Italy and Spain and spanned both the acute and convalescent phases of COVID-19. The prospective study material was composed of cDNA or gDNA derived from T cells, B-cell-depleted T cells, or PBMCs. The dataset comprised deeply sampled blood TCRbeta repertoires from subjects exposed to, actively infected with, or recovered from COVID-19. The repertoires were released in a freely available public database intended as a resource for research on the immune response to SARS-CoV-2. The samples were drawn from the first 160 participants of the ongoing ImmuneRACE study and from 1,254 subjects provided by 6 global collaborators. Nearly every sample came with metadata listing a de-identified subject ID, COVID-19 status, age in years and sex. Where available, HLA class I and class II types were taken from metadata supplied by the sample provider and were not determined by assay-based typing.

V is reduced by 9 bases and J by 6 bases, leaving a spacing of 21 bases between them. Based on the germline V gene (reference sequence), the CDR1 and CDR2 sequences are LGHDT and YNNKEL. CDR3 length: 14 amino acids, cysteine to phenylalanine. Of all the DNA, just the CDR3 is kept, 42 bases in frame from base 1. What the authors observed across the whole study: The quantity of clinical and demographic metadata differed by source and by participant and was supplied without curation.

TCRbeta CDR3 regions were amplified from genomic DNA by means of the immunoSEQ Assay, a bias-controlled multiplex PCR. The original methods were these. Nucleated cell counts per sample were estimated from amplification of reference gene primers within the assay. Sequence reads were collapsed and filtered to measure the absolute abundance of every unique TCRbeta CDR3 rearrangement. For each sample, productive Simpson clonality was calculated as the square root of Simpson's diversity index across productive rearrangements. TCRdb took this table from immuneACCESS and kept in-frame rearrangements with V and J called. Such tables lack part of the clones; where checked against another copy, unresolved V genes explain under half of the gap, and the rest is unexplained. Clone size and the V and J calls come from that table; the DNA yielded D and trimming. The sample has 250,000 or so clones on record, more than 75% of them singletons. Of the sample, 6.6% is held by the ten largest clones.

With respect to this clone: Its antigen is not yet known. No base quality information exists; no much larger clone differs at one position.

Enrolling through a virtual design, the prospective study's participants ranged in age from roughly 18 to 95 years and lived across roughly 23 United States geographic areas. Cohort assignment in the prospective study relied on participant-reported clinical history from a screening survey and a study questionnaire. Exposed participants were defined as having been in contact with someone with a PCR-confirmed or clinician-diagnosed COVID-19 case within 2 weeks of study entry. Mobile phlebotomists in the prospective study collected whole blood, serum and a nasopharyngeal or oropharyngeal swab from every participant. Additional blood draws and questionnaires over an approximately two-month period could optionally be provided by prospective study participants. Before DNA extraction, prospective study blood samples were shipped either frozen or at room temperature.

Sequencing was performed on PBMCs or T cells enriched from blood (not recorded which). This receptor was identified in a woman in her forties or fifties who had been exposed to COVID-19. The chain is made from TRBV3-1 (or the pseudogene TRBV3-2) and TRBJ2-7; perhaps TRBD1 is the D gene, with 5 bases matching. The DNA is TGTGCCAGTTCACCAGGGCGTTGTCCCGCCGAGCAGTACTTC. This sequence encodes CASSPGRCPAEQYF.